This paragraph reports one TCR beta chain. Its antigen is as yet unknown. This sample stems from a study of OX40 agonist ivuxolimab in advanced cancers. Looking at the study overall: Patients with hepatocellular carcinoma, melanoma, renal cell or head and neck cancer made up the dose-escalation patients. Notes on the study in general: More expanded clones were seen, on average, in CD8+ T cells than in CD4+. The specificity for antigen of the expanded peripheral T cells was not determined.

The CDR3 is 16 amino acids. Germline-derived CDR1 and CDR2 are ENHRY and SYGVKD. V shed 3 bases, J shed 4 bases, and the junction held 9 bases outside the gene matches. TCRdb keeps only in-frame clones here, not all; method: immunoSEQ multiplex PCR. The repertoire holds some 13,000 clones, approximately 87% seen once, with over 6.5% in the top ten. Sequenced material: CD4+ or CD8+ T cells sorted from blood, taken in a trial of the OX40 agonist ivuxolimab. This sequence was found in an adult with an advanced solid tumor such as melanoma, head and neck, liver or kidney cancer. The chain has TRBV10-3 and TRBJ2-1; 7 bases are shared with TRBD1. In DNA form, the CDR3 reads TGTGCCATCAGTGACATAGGGGGCAGGGCTTACAATGAGCAGTTCTTC. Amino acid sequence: CAISDIGGRAYNEQFF.